This record looks at one T cell receptor (beta chain) sequence and its context. This specimen comes from a study of blood T cell repertoires in COVID-19. Study-wide background: COVID-19 samples from acute and convalescent phases originated in the United States, Italy and Spain.

CDR3 length equals 15 residues. Trimming at V came to 5 bases and at J to 0 bases, leaving 3 bases not matched to a gene. The germline V gene has CDR1 SGHAT and CDR2 FQNNGV. Method: immunoSEQ multiplex PCR; TCRdb's copy keeps in-frame clones and lacks some. The table lists about 190,000 clones, less than 90% of them singletons. This sequence joins TRBV11-2 and TRBJ2-7; 11 positions agree with TRBD2. What was sequenced was peripheral blood. This receptor was obtained from a man aged 65 to 85 with active or convalescent COVID-19. As DNA, the CDR3 is TGTGCCAGCAGCGGCGGGACTAGCGGCTCCTACGAGCAGTACTTC. It yields the protein CASSGGTSGSYEQYF.